This entry concerns a single TCR beta chain. As yet, its antigen is unknown. Germline V gene lookup returns CDR1 SQVTM and CDR2 ANQGSEA. This CDR3 region has 12 residues. The V end lost 4 bases, the J end lost 6 bases, and 13 bases lay between the germline ends. This entry comes from a study of vaccination effects on CD4 cells after COVID-19. The overall study: All study participants received two doses of BNT162b2 or mRNA-1273 vaccine. A couple of convalescent patients each provided a sample, at 16 days and at one week before vaccination. Study-level findings and limits: The study got few convalescent patients and did not collect any early post-infection timepoints. Among infection- and vaccine-induced clones, marked clonal contraction occurred late after vaccination.

Libraries were prepared by immunoSEQ multiplex PCR; TCRdb keeps only in-frame clonotypes and omits some of them. The table shows roughly 25,000 clones, with approximately 80% occurring only once. Antigen-specific CD4+ T cell clonotypes were called by their expansion after viral peptide-pool culture in ViraFEST. It was after around eleven days of culture that CD4+ T cells were isolated. The individual was infected with SARS-CoV-2 between March and December 2020, as confirmed by PCR. This receptor was identified in a human donor who had a prior SARS-CoV-2 infection. The sample here was CD4+ T cells from PBMCs cultured with HCoV-NL63 spike peptides, taken before COVID-19 vaccination. The chain recombines TRBV29-1 with TRBJ2-7; TRBD2 might be the D (7 bases). CDR3 in amino acids: CSVVSGGLEQYF. The CDR3 nucleotides are TGCAGCGTTGTTTCCGGGGGGCTCGAGCAGTACTTC.